The clone carrying this T cell receptor beta chain has a handful of counts. Its antigen is undetermined. This entry comes from a study of T cell repertoires in cytomegalovirus infection. Study information: As its CMV epitopes, the study selected recently identified HLA-C-restricted and well-studied HLA-B-restricted targets. Indications of both CMV infection and matching HLA type were provided by public TCR beta signatures. Study findings and constraints: Ex vivo responses were dominated by HLA-C-restricted CMV-specific TCR beta clonotypes.

One entry per CDR3 protein, called by TCRdb with MiXCR from the reads. This table has fewer than 350,000 distinct CDR3 sequences, roughly 29% appearing once. This sequence originates from a human donor in good health (CMV status not recorded). Some clones in this sample may be carry-over from other donors' samples. Sequences were derived from cultured PBMCs, sampled from culture after CMV antigen stimulation.

CDR3 nucleotides: TGTGCCAGCGGGAAGTCTAGCACAGATACGCAGTATTTT. Its translation: CASGKSSTDTQYF. V usage is TRBV28 and J usage is TRBJ2-3, with D unresolved. V gave up 8 bases and J gave up 0 bases, with 9 bases separating them. The germline CDR1 and CDR2 sequences are MDHEN and SYDVKM. The CDR3 length is 13 residues.